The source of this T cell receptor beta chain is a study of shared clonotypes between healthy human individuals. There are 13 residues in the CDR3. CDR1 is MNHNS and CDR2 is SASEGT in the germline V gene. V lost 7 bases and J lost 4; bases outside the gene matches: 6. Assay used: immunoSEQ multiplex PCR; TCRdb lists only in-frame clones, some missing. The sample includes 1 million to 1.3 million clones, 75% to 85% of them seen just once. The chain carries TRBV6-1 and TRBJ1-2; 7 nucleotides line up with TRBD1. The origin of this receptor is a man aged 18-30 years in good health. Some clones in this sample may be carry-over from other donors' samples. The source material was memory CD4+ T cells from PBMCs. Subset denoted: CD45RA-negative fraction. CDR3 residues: CASNAHRGYGYTF. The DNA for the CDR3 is TGTGCCAGCAATGCTCACAGGGGCTATGGCTACACCTTC.